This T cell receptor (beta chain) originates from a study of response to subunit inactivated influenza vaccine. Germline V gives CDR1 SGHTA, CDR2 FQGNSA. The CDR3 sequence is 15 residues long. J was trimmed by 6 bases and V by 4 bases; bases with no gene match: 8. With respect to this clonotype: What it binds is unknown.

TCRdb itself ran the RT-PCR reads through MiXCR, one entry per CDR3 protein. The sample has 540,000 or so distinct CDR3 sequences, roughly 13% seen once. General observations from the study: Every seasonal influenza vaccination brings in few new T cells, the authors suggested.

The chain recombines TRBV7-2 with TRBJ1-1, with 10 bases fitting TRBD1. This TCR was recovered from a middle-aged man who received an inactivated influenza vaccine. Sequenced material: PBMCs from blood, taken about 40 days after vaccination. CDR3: CASSSRTGGPPEAFF. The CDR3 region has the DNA TGTGCCAGCAGCTCCAGGACAGGGGGTCCCCCTGAAGCTTTCTTT. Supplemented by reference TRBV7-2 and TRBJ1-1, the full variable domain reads GAGVSQSPSNKVTEKGKDVELRCDPISGHTALYWYRQSLGQGLEFLIYFQGNSAPDKSGLPSDRFSAERTGGSVSTLTIQRTQQEDSAVYLCASSSRTGGPPEAFFGQGTRLTVV.